These 26 T cell receptor beta chains were all obtained from the same sample, sequenced in a study of blood T cell repertoires in COVID-19 (dated by TCRdb to the early 2020s). Library prep was done by the immunoSEQ multiplex PCR assay. TCRdb's version of the immuneACCESS table is confined to in-frame rearrangements and falls short of the full clone set. An unresolved V gene accounts for under half of the shortfall where checked; the remainder is of unknown origin. The sample table shows hundreds of thousands of clones, and about 88% are seen once. The leading ten clones occupy roughly 2.6% of the sample. Material: PBMCs or T cells enriched from blood (not recorded which). The receptors come from a man in his sixties who had recovered from COVID-19.

The chain uses TRBV3-1 (or the pseudogene TRBV3-2) and TRBJ1-6; a weak D match, TRBD1 (6 bases). The V end lost 3 bases, the J end lost 9 bases, and 18 bases lay between the germline ends. The CDR3 runs to 16 residues. Per germline, CDR1 LGHDT and CDR2 YNNKEL (reference sequence). This chain's CDR3 is CASSQATGFFGSPLHF. CDR3 DNA sequence: TGTGCCAGCAGCCAGGCAACAGGGTTCTTCGGTTCACCCCTCCACTTT.

J is TRBJ1-2 and V is TRBV6-5, with 9 bases fitting TRBD1. Germline V lookup: CDR1 MNHEY, CDR2 SVGAGI. J lost 4 bases, V lost 2 bases, and 2 bases had no gene match. The CDR3 has 14 residues. The CDR3 nucleotides read TGTGCCAGCAGTTACGGGACAGGGATCTATGGCTACACCTTC. It encodes CASSYGTGIYGYTF.

V gene TRBV19 combines with J gene TRBJ1-3; tentative D call: TRBD1 (5 bases). This CDR3 has 15 residues. Germline values: CDR1 LNHDA, CDR2 SQIVND (reference sequence). V was pared by 4 bases and J by 0 bases, with 10 bases between. The DNA of the CDR3 is TGTGCCAGTAGTAGCAGGGTCCTCTCTGGAAACACCATATATTTT. Translation gives CASSSRVLSGNTIYF.

The chain has TRBV11-2 and TRBJ2-7, with 9 positions matching TRBD1. The CDR3 is 16 amino acids. V gave up 7 bases and J gave up 7 bases; unmatched junction bases: 17. Germline loops: CDR1 SGHAT, CDR2 FQNNGV. The CDR3 sequence is CASNIRAGTGYREQYF. The CDR3 nucleotides read TGTGCCAGCAACATTAGGGCGGGGACAGGGTACAGGGAGCAGTACTTC.

The chain joins TRBV7-8 to TRBJ2-3; 9 nucleotides align to TRBD2. Trimming at V came to 2 bases and at J to 5 bases, leaving 2 bases not matched to a gene. The CDR3 length is 14 residues. CDR1 SGHVS and CDR2 FQNEAQ come from the germline V gene. CDR3 loop: CASSLIAGVDTQYF. The CDR3 DNA reads as TGTGCCAGCAGCTTAATAGCGGGAGTAGATACGCAGTATTTT.

The gene calls are TRBV12-3 or TRBV12-4 and TRBJ2-7, with D perhaps matching TRBD1 (5 bases). The CDR3 has 13 residues. Trimming took 7 bases from V and 5 from J, leaving 15 bases between them. The CDR3 nucleotides read TGTGCCAGCAACCTCAGGGTTTCCGACGAGCAGTACTTC. It encodes CASNLRVSDEQYF.

This clone was seen just once. The gene calls are TRBV9 and TRBJ2-1; 8 nucleotides match TRBD2. CDR1 SGDLS and CDR2 YYNGEE come from the germline V gene. Trimming at V came to 4 bases and at J to 6 bases, leaving 12 bases not matched to a gene. The CDR3 is made up of 16 amino acids. The chain's CDR3 is CASSPPGTRLSNEQFF. The CDR3 bases are TGTGCCAGCAGCCCCCCCGGGACTAGGCTTAGCAATGAGCAGTTCTTC. Complete variable domain (other parts from reference TRBV9 and TRBJ2-1): DSGVTQTPKHLITATGQRVTLRCSPRSGDLSVYWYQQSLDQGLQFLIQYYNGEERAKGNILERFSAQQFPDLHSELNLSSLELGDSALYFCASSPPGTRLSNEQFFGPGTRLTVL.

This clone came up once. J is TRBJ1-6 and V is TRBV27; 7 positions agree with TRBD1. J gave up 8 bases and V 5 bases, and 21 bases lay outside the gene matches. The CDR3 loop spans 19 amino acids. Germline lookup yields CDR1 MNHEY and CDR2 SMNVEV (reference sequence). CDR3 protein: CASSTRDRFGFGPDSPLHF. The CDR3, as DNA: TGTGCCAGCAGTACCCGGGACAGATTTGGGTTTGGCCCCGATTCACCCCTCCACTTT.

This chain uses TRBV7-8 with TRBJ1-2; D is undetermined. The V gene's germline CDR1 is SGHVS and CDR2 FQNEAQ. The ends were cut back, 0 bases at V and 8 bases at J, with 16 bases in the middle. The CDR3 runs to 15 residues. This CDR3 is CASSLALSGFSGYTF. The CDR3 DNA reads as TGTGCCAGCAGCTTAGCACTTTCGGGATTTTCGGGCTACACCTTC.

This chain uses TRBV5-1 with TRBJ1-2; TRBD1 matches 7 bases. Losses at the gene ends were 0 bases for V and 3 bases for J; bases not matched to a gene: 8. The V gene's germline CDR1 is SGHRS and CDR2 YFSETQ. This CDR3 is built from 16 residues. The CDR3 DNA follows: TGCGCCAGCAGCTTGGGACCCCCGGGACAGTACTATGGCTACACCTTC. Its protein product is CASSLGPPGQYYGYTF.

The V gene is TRBV28, the J gene TRBJ2-7; perhaps TRBD1 as D (5 bases). The V gene lost 6 bases and the J gene lost 7 bases, with 19 bases spanning the gap. The CDR3 loop spans 14 amino acids. CDR1 and CDR2 from the germline V gene are MDHEN and SYDVKM. CDR3 sequence (DNA): TGTGCCAGCAGCCCGCCGATAGGGGTGGGGGAGCAGTACTTC. This translates into CASSPPIGVGEQYF.

In DNA, the CDR3 is TGTGCCAGCAGGAAAGGACAGGGCGGCTATGGCTACACCTTC. This translates into CASRKGQGGYGYTF. The chain carries TRBV6-5 and TRBJ1-2; 8 positions agree with TRBD1. V was clipped by 6 bases and J by 4 bases; unmatched bases: 7. The CDR3 runs to 14 residues. Germline lookup yields CDR1 MNHEY and CDR2 SVGAGI.

This rearrangement joins TRBV29-1 to TRBJ1-2; D unclear. The CDR3 contains 12 residues. The germline V and J ends were trimmed by 4 bases and 1 base, with 7 bases remaining between them. CDR1 and CDR2 from the germline V gene are SQVTM and ANQGSEA. CDR3 bases: TGCAGCGTTGGAATAGTTAACTATGGCTACACCTTC. This sequence encodes CSVGIVNYGYTF.

J is TRBJ2-5 and V is TRBV6-6; D unresolved. The CDR3 contains 11 residues. Trimming shortened V by 2 bases and J by 5 bases, and 3 bases separated the two germline ends. Germline V gene data show CDR1 as MNHNY and CDR2 as SVGAGI (reference sequence). CDR3 coding DNA: TGTGCCAGCAGTTACGAGGAGACCCAGTACTTC. As protein: CASSYEETQYF.

V is TRBV5-1 and J is TRBJ2-7; D gene uncertain. Looked up from germline, CDR1 is SGHRS and CDR2 is YFSETQ. The CDR3 has 14 amino acids. Trimming pared 1 base from V and 5 bases from J, leaving 13 bases between. The CDR3, as DNA: TGCGCCAGCAGCTTGATTAACGTATCGGACGAGCAGTACTTC. Its translation: CASSLINVSDEQYF.

This sequence joins TRBV6-1 and TRBJ2-1; possible D gene TRBD2, 5 bases. V dropped 2 bases and J dropped 3 bases, with 14 bases sitting between them. The length of the CDR3 is 16 residues. CDR1 is MNHNS, CDR2 SASEGT, per germline. CDR3 amino acids: CASSEQEASLYNEQFF. CDR3 nucleotide sequence: TGTGCCAGCAGTGAACAGGAGGCTAGTCTCTACAATGAGCAGTTCTTC.

The rearrangement links TRBV19 to TRBJ2-7; tentatively, D is TRBD2 (5 bases). Per the germline V gene, CDR1 is LNHDA and CDR2 is SQIVND (reference sequence). This CDR3 has 13 residues. The germline V and J ends were trimmed by 1 base and 2 bases, with 6 bases remaining between them. CDR3 protein: CASSIGAAYEQYF. In DNA form, the CDR3 reads TGTGCCAGTAGTATAGGAGCGGCCTACGAGCAGTACTTC.

V usage is TRBV11-3 and J usage is TRBJ1-2; 9 positions agree with TRBD1. The CDR3 totals 14 residues. Germline-derived CDR1 and CDR2 are SGHNT and YENEEA. With 5 bases clipped from V and 2 bases from J, the junction kept 3 bases outside the gene matches. The CDR3: CASSPGQGNYGYTF. As DNA, the CDR3 is TGTGCCAGCAGCCCAGGACAGGGGAACTATGGCTACACCTTC.

The rearrangement links TRBV4-3 to TRBJ1-2, with D uncertain. Trimming removed 0 bases from V and 7 bases from J, with 12 bases in between. CDR1 LGHNA and CDR2 YSLEER come from the germline V gene. The CDR3 is made up of 14 amino acids. The CDR3, as DNA: TGCGCCAGCAGCCAAGACCGGGGAGGTGGTGGCTACACCTTC. This gives the protein CASSQDRGGGGYTF.

This sequence joins TRBV5-1 and TRBJ1-4, with D uncertain. From germline, CDR1 is SGHRS and CDR2 YFSETQ. This CDR3 comprises 15 residues. Trimming removed 3 bases at V and 6 bases at J, with 15 bases between. The CDR3 loop is CASSSRSPRDEKLFF. DNA of the CDR3: TGCGCCAGCAGCTCCCGATCCCCCCGGGATGAAAAACTGTTTTTT.

For the CDR3, the DNA is TGTGCCACCAGCTCCAGCGGCACTGGAAACACCATATATTTT. Amino acids: CATSSSGTGNTIYF. V and J are TRBV15 and TRBJ1-3; D unclear. Germline CDR1 and CDR2: LNHNV and YYDKDF (reference sequence). Trimming removed 5 bases from V and 2 bases from J, with 10 bases in between. This CDR3 comprises 14 residues.

The CDR3 DNA is TGTGCCAGCAGTAGACAGGGATTGAATCAGCCCCAGCATTTT. This sequence encodes CASSRQGLNQPQHF. The rearrangement links TRBV6-2 or TRBV6-3 to TRBJ1-5, with 7 bases identical to TRBD1. The CDR3 loop spans 14 amino acids. Germline V gene data show CDR1 as MNHEY and CDR2 as SVGEGT. Trimming took 5 bases from V and 4 from J; bases not matched to a gene: 5.

CDR3 region: CASRGLSNQPQHF. CDR3 coding DNA: TGTGCCAGTAGGGGACTTAGCAATCAGCCCCAGCATTTT. The genes are TRBV19 and TRBJ1-5, with a weak D call TRBD1 (5 bases). Looked up from germline, CDR1 is LNHDA and CDR2 is SQIVND (reference sequence). The ends were cut back, 6 bases at V and 0 bases at J, with 6 bases in the middle. There are 13 residues in the CDR3.

The V and J genes are TRBV7-2 and TRBJ2-1; 8 bases are shared with TRBD2. Germline CDR1 SGHTA, CDR2 FQGNSA. The V gene end was trimmed by 4 bases and the J gene end by 7 bases; junction bases not matched to a gene: 9. The CDR3 length is 15 residues. CDR3 DNA: TGTGCCAGCAGCTCGAGCGGGGGCCCTTGGAATGAGCAGTTCTTC. Translating it yields CASSSSGGPWNEQFF. The variable domain in full, completed from reference TRBV7-2 and TRBJ2-1, reads GAGVSQSPSNKVTEKGKDVELRCDPISGHTALYWYRQSLGQGLEFLIYFQGNSAPDKSGLPSDRFSAERTGGSVSTLTIQRTQQEDSAVYLCASSSSGGPWNEQFFGPGTRLTVL.

V usage is TRBV7-9 and J usage is TRBJ1-5, with D possibly being TRBD1 (5 bases). CDR1 and CDR2 from the germline V gene are SEHNR and FQNEAQ (reference sequence). This CDR3 comprises 12 residues. V was shortened by 5 bases and J by 6 bases, with 8 bases between the two germline ends. CDR3 region: CASSGRGQPQHF. As DNA, the CDR3 is TGTGCCAGCAGCGGGAGGGGTCAGCCCCAGCATTTT. Full variable domain (outside the CDR3, taken from reference TRBV7-9 and TRBJ1-5): DTGVSQNPRHKITKRGQNVTFRCDPISEHNRLYWYRQTLGQGPEFLTYFQNEAQLEKSRLLSDRFSAERPKGSFSTLEIQRTEQGDSAMYLCASSGRGQPQHFGDGTRLSIL.

CDR3 nucleotides: TGCGCCAGCAGCCAGCAGAGCCTTGGACAGGGGTGGTACGAGCAGTACTTC. Protein product: CASSQQSLGQGWYEQYF. This chain uses TRBV4-3 with TRBJ2-7; 9 bases fit TRBD1. The CDR3 spans 17 residues. V lost 3 bases, J lost 4 bases, and 13 bases stayed unmatched. Looked up from germline, CDR1 is LGHNA and CDR2 is YSLEER.